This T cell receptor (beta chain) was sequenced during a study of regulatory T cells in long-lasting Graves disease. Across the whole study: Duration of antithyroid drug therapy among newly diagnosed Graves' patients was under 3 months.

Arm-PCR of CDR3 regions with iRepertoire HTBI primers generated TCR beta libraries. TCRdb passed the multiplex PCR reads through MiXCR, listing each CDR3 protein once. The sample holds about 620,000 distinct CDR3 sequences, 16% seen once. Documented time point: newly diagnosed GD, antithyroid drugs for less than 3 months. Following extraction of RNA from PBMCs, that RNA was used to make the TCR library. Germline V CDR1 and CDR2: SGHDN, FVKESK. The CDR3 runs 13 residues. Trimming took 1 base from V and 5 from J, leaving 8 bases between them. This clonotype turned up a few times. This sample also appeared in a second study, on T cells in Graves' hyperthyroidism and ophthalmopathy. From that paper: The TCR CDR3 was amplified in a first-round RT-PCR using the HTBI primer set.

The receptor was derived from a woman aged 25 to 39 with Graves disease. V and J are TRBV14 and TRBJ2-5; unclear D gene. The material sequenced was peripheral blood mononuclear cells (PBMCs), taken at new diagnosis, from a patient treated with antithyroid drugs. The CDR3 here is CASSQGLPETQYF. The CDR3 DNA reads TGTGCCAGCAGCCAAGGCCTCCCGGAGACCCAGTACTTC. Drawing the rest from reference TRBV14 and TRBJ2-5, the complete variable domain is EAGVTQFPSHSVIEKGQTVTLRCDPISGHDNLYWYRRVMGKEIKFLLHFVKESKQDESGMPNNRFLAERTGGTYSTLKVQPAELEDSGVYFCASSQGLPETQYFGPGTRLLVL.